The subject of this entry is one TCR beta chain. The study profiled TCR beta VDJ and CDR3 using genomic DNA as template. From the reads, TCRdb called clonotypes with MiXCR, one entry per CDR3 protein. The sample has 150,000 to 200,000 distinct CDR3 sequences, 40% to 50% seen once. This sample was taken from a study of CD8+CD57+ T cells in acquired aplastic anemia. The sample taken for sequencing was sorted CD4+, CD8+, or CD8+CD57+ T cells (not recorded which) from PBMCs. This clonotype was sampled from a human donor in good health.

The DNA of the CDR3 is TGTGCCAGCAGCTCCCAGATGACAGGGGTTGGCTACACCTTC. It is translated as CASSSQMTGVGYTF. The chain employs TRBV7-2 and TRBJ1-2; 8 bases map to TRBD1. Per the germline V gene, CDR1 is SGHTA and CDR2 is FQGNSA. This CDR3 has 14 amino acids. J lost 7 bases, V lost 4 bases, and 8 bases had no gene match. Full variable domain (missing parts from reference TRBV7-2 and TRBJ1-2): GAGVSQSPSNKVTEKGKDVELRCDPISGHTALYWYRQSLGQGLEFLIYFQGNSAPDKSGLPSDRFSAERTGGSVSTLTIQRTQQEDSAVYLCASSSQMTGVGYTFGSGTRLTVV.